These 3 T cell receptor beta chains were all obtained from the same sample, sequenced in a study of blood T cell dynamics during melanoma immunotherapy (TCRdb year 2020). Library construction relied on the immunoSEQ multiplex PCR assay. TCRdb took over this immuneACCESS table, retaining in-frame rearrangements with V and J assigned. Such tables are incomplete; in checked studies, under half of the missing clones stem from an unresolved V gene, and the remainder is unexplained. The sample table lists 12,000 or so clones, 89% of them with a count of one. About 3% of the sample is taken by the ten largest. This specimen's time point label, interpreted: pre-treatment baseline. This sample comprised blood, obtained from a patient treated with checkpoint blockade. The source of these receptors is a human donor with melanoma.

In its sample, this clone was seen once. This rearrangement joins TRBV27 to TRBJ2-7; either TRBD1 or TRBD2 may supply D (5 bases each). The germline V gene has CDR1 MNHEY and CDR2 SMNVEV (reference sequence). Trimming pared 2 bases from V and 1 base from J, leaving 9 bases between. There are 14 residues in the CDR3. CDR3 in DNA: TGTGCCAGCAGTTTAAGCAGGGAGTCCTACGAGCAGTACTTC. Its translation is CASSLSRESYEQYF.

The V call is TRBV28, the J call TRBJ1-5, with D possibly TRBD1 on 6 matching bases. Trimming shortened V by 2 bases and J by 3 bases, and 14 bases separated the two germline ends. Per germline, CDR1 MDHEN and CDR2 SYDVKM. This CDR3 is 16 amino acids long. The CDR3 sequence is CASSLKGGFFNQPQHF. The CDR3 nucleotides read TGTGCCAGCAGTTTAAAAGGGGGGTTTTTCAATCAGCCCCAGCATTTT.

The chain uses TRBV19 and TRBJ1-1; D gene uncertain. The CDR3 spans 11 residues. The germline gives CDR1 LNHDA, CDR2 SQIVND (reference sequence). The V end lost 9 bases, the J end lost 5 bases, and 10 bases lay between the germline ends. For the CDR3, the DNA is TGTGCCAGCAAATATACGACTGAAGCTTTCTTT. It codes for CASKYTTEAFF.